These T cell receptor beta chains were read from a single sample in a study of tumor-infiltrating lymphocytes in primary liver carcinoma. TCRdb re-called the multiplex PCR reads through MiXCR, storing one row per CDR3 protein. Here the sample spans some 320,000 distinct CDR3 sequences, about 62% being singletons. The specimen sequenced was peripheral blood. The receptors derive from a man between 40 and 49 years old with primary liver carcinoma and hepatitis B virus infection. Both conserved end residues are part of each CDR3. Each record gives: J gene, D gene, V gene, clone size, CDR3 DNA, CDR3 protein. The D gene is left open where the match is weak. The listing skips clone size in some rows; elsewhere it reads once, few, many or a size class.

>TRBJ2-1|.|TRBV30|.
TGTGCCTGGAGTTCCCTAGGGGCCAGCCAGTTCTTC
CAWSSLGASQFF
>TRBJ2-7|TRBD1|TRBV5-1|few
TGCGCCAGCAGCCTTCCGACAGGGAGCTCCTACGAGCAGTACTTC
CASSLPTGSSYEQYF
>TRBJ2-7|.|TRBV7-8|.
TGTGGCAGCAACCTAGGGGGGAACTACGAGCAGTACTTC
CGSNLGGNYEQYF
>TRBJ2-1|TRBD1|TRBV14|.
TGTGCCAGCAGCCGAACAGGGGGCTCCTACAATGAGCAGTTCTTC
CASSRTGGSYNEQFF
>TRBJ2-1|.|TRBV11-3|.
TGCGCCAGCAGCTTGAATAGCATTATCGATGAGCAGTTCTTC
CASSLNSIIDEQFF
>TRBJ2-3|.|TRBV6-1|.
TGTGCCACCAAGGACTGGACAGCTAGCACAGATACGCAGTATTTT
CATKDWTASTDTQYF
>TRBJ2-7|.|TRBV5-1|.
TGCGCCAGCGGCACAGGAATTCCCGGGGGCGAGCAGTGCTTC
CASGTGIPGGEQCF
>TRBJ2-1|.|TRBV5-5|.
TGTGCCAGCTGTTTGGAGGGGGGATCCTACAATGAGCAGTTCTTC
CASCLEGGSYNEQFF
>TRBJ2-4|.|TRBV6-1|.
TGTGCCAGCACTGAACGACATACCCCTGGGATTCAGTACTTC
CASTERHTPGIQYF
>TRBJ2-1|.|TRBV6-6|few
TGTGCCAGCAGTTACTCGGTGGGAAAGGCCATACACAATGAGCAGTTCTTC
CASSYSVGKAIHNEQFF
>TRBJ1-6|.|TRBV28|many
TGTGCCAGCAGTTTAAGGGGGTCACCCCTCCACTTT
CASSLRGSPLHF
>TRBJ2-2|TRBD2|TRBV6-5|.
TGTGCCAGCTGTTCCGAGGGACTAGCGGGAGGGGAGCTGCTTTTT
CASCSEGLAGGELLF
>TRBJ2-7|TRBD1|TRBV5-1|.
TGCGCCAGCAGCATGGGACAGGTCTCCTACGAGCAGTACTTC
CASSMGQVSYEQYF
>TRBJ2-5|TRBD2|TRBV29-1|.
TGCAACGTCCGTCTATGGGCTAGCGGGAGGCGGCAAGAGACACAGTACTTC
CNVRLWASGRRQETQYF
>TRBJ1-5|.|TRBV7-3|.
TGTGCCAGCAGCTTAGAGGGACATACCATGACTACATGGACATATCAGCCCCAGCATTTT
CASSLEGHTMTTWTYQPQHF
>TRBJ2-5|.|TRBV11-2|once
TGTGCCAGCAGCTTACGCGGGGCGGGGCGAGAAGAGACCCAGTACTTC
CASSLRGAGREETQYF
>TRBJ2-4|.|TRBV5-4|.
TGTGCCAGCAGCCCGAAAACCAAAGACATTCAGTACTTC
CASSPKTKDIQYF
>TRBJ2-3|.|TRBV12-3/TRBV12-4|.
TGTGGCAGCAGTCCCCATGGGCAGGGAGATACGCAGTATTTT
CGSSPHGQGDTQYF